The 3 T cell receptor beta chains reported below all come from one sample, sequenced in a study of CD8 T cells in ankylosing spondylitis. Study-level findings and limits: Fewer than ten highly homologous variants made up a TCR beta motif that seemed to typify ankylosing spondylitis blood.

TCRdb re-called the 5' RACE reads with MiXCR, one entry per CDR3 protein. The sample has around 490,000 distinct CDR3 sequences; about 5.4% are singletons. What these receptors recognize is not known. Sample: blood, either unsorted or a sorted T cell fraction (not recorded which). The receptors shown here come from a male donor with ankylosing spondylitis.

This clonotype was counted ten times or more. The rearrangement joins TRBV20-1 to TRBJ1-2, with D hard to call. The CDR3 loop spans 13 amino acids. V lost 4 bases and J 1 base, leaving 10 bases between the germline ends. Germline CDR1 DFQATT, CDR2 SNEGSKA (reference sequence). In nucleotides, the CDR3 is TGCAGTGCTAAGTTGTGGGATAACTATGGCTACACCTTC. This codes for CSAKLWDNYGYTF.

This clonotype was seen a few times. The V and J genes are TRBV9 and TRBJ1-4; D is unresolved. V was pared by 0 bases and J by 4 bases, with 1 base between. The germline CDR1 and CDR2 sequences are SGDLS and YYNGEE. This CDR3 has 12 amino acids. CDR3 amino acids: CASSVGNEKLFF. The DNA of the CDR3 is TGTGCCAGCAGCGTAGGTAATGAAAAACTGTTTTTT. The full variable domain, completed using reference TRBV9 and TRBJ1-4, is DSGVTQTPKHLITATGQRVTLRCSPRSGDLSVYWYQQSLDQGLQFLIQYYNGEERAKGNILERFSAQQFPDLHSELNLSSLELGDSALYFCASSVGNEKLFFGSGTQLSVL.

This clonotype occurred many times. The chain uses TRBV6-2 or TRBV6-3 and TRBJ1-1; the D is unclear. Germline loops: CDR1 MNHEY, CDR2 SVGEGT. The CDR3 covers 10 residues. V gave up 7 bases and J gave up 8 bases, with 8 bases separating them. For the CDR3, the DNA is TGTGCCAGCACCGGACGGGAAGCTTTCTTT. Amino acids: CASTGREAFF.